This TCR beta chain originates from a study of brain metastases from non-small cell lung cancer. Only in-frame clones appear in the TCRdb table, and some are missing; sequencing was by immunoSEQ multiplex PCR. The sample holds around 2,200 clones, about 80% seen once. Trimming stripped 5 bases from V and 6 bases from J, with 3 bases between. This CDR3 contains 11 residues. The germline gives CDR1 KGHDR, CDR2 SFDVKD. Specimen: primary lung tumor tissue. This chain joins TRBV24-1 and TRBJ2-2; D uncertain. This sequence was found in a donor at least 40 years old with non-small cell lung cancer. CDR3 in amino acids: CATSVAGELFF. As DNA, the CDR3 is TGTGCCACCAGTGTGGCCGGGGAGCTGTTTTTT.